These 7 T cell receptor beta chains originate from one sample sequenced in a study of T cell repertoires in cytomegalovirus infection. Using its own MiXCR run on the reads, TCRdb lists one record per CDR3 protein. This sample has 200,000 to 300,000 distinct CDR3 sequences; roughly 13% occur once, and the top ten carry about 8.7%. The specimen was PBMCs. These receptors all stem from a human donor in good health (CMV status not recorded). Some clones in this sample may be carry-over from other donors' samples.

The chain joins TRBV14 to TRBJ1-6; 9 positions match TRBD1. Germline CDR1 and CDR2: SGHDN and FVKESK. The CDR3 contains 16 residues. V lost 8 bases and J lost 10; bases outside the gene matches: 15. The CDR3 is CASGNGQGQGRSPLHF. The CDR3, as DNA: TGTGCCAGCGGTAACGGCCAGGGACAGGGACGATCACCCCTCCACTTT. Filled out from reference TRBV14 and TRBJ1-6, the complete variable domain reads EAGVTQFPSHSVIEKGQTVTLRCDPISGHDNLYWYRRVMGKEIKFLLHFVKESKQDESGMPNNRFLAERTGGTYSTLKVQPAELEDSGVYFCASGNGQGQGRSPLHFGNGTRLTVT.

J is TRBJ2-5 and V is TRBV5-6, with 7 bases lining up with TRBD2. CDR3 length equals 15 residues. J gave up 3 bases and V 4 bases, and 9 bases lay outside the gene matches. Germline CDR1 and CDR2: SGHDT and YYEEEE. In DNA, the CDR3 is TGTGCCAGCAGCGACCGGGACCGGGGGGAAGAGACCCAGTACTTC. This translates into CASSDRDRGEETQYF.

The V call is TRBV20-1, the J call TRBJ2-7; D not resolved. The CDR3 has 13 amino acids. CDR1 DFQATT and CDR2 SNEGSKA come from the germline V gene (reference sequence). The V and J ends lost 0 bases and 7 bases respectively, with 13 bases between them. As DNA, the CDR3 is TGCAGTGCTAGAGATGGGCTAGTGGGGGAGCAGTACTTC. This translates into CSARDGLVGEQYF.

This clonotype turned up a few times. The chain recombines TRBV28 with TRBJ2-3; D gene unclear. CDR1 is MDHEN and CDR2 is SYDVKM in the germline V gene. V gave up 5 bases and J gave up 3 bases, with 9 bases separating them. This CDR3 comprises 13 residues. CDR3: CASSGPDTDTQYF. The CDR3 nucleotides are TGTGCCAGCAGTGGCCCAGATACAGATACGCAGTATTTT.

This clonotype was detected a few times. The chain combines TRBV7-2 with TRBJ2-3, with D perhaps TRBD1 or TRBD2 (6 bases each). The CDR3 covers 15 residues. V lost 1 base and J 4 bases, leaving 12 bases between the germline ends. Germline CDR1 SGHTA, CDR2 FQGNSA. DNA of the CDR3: TGTGCCAGCAGCTTAGTTGGAGGGGGAGCAGATACGCAGTATTTT. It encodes CASSLVGGGADTQYF.

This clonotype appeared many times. The CDR3 spells CASRTRDSLVGKNIQYF. The CDR3 DNA sequence: TGTGCCAGCAGAACCAGGGACAGCCTGGTGGGCAAAAACATTCAGTACTTC. The chain is built from TRBV6-1 and TRBJ2-4; 7 positions agree with TRBD1. In germline, CDR1 is MNHNS, CDR2 SASEGT. This CDR3 spans 17 amino acids. The ends lost 6 bases at V and 3 bases at J; junction bases unmatched: 14.

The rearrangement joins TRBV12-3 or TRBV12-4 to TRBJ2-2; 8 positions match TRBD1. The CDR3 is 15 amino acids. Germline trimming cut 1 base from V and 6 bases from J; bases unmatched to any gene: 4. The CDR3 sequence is CASSLGTGFPGELFF. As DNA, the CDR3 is TGTGCCAGCAGTTTAGGGACAGGGTTTCCCGGGGAGCTGTTTTTT.